These T cell receptor beta chains were read from a single sample in a study of regulatory T cells in long-lasting Graves disease. MiXCR was run by TCRdb on the multiplex PCR reads, yielding one entry per CDR3 protein. The table includes 400,000 to 600,000 distinct CDR3 sequences, roughly 21% detected once. Source: peripheral blood mononuclear cells (PBMCs), taken when the disease was refractory, from a patient treated with antithyroid drugs. All receptors come from a female donor with Graves disease. The CDR3 runs from the conserved cysteine through the conserved F or W. The order of the fields is D gene, J gene, clone size, V gene, CDR3 protein, CDR3 DNA. D genes are given only for firm matches. A row's size may be missing; if present it is once, few, many or a size class.

D gene: NA; J gene: TRBJ2-7; clone size: many; V gene: TRBV7-9; CDR3 protein: CASSTQVYEQYF; CDR3 DNA: TGTGCCAGCTCAACACAGGTTTACGAGCAGTACTTC
D gene: NA; J gene: TRBJ1-2; clone size: few; V gene: TRBV27; CDR3 protein: CASGLTSSYGYTF; CDR3 DNA: TGTGCCAGCGGCCTCACCTCTTCCTATGGCTACACCTTC
D gene: TRBD1; J gene: TRBJ2-7; clone size: NA; V gene: TRBV20-1; CDR3 protein: CSARNLGQVTYEHYF; CDR3 DNA: TGCAGTGCTAGAAACCTGGGACAGGTAACCTACGAGCACTACTTC
D gene: NA; J gene: TRBJ2-7; clone size: NA; V gene: TRBV7-9; CDR3 protein: CASSLFTGEQYF; CDR3 DNA: TGTGCCAGCAGCTTATTTACGGGCGAGCAGTACTTC
D gene: TRBD1; J gene: TRBJ2-5; clone size: many; V gene: TRBV12-3/TRBV12-4; CDR3 protein: CASSRAGGMEETQYF; CDR3 DNA: TGTGCCAGCAGTCGAGCAGGGGGCATGGAAGAGACCCAGTACTTC
D gene: TRBD1; J gene: TRBJ1-6; clone size: NA; V gene: TRBV5-1; CDR3 protein: CASSRTPTGGNSPLHF; CDR3 DNA: TGCGCCAGCAGCCGCACCCCCACAGGGGGCAATTCACCCCTCCACTTT
D gene: NA; J gene: TRBJ2-5; clone size: many; V gene: TRBV2; CDR3 protein: CASSDGETQYF; CDR3 DNA: TGTGCCAGCAGTGATGGGGAGACCCAGTACTTC
D gene: TRBD1; J gene: TRBJ2-5; clone size: few; V gene: TRBV7-2; CDR3 protein: CASSYDRGQETQYF; CDR3 DNA: TGTGCCAGCAGCTATGACAGGGGGCAAGAGACCCAGTACTTC
D gene: NA; J gene: TRBJ2-7; clone size: few; V gene: TRBV7-2; CDR3 protein: CASSFAQDGEQYF; CDR3 DNA: TGTGCCAGCAGCTTTGCCCAAGACGGCGAGCAGTACTTC
D gene: NA; J gene: TRBJ1-4; clone size: once; V gene: TRBV30; CDR3 protein: CAWSVKGAVRSGTNEKLFF; CDR3 DNA: TGTGCCTGGAGTGTTAAGGGCGCCGTTCGGAGTGGAACTAATGAAAAACTGTTTTTT
D gene: TRBD2; J gene: TRBJ2-5; clone size: once; V gene: TRBV9; CDR3 protein: CASSERGARQETQYF; CDR3 DNA: TGTGCCAGCAGCGAGCGGGGGGCACGACAAGAGACCCAGTACTTC
D gene: NA; J gene: TRBJ2-7; clone size: many; V gene: TRBV29-1; CDR3 protein: CIILSPRSDSNSYEQYF; CDR3 DNA: TGCATCATATTATCCCCTCGATCGGACAGCAACTCCTACGAGCAGTACTTC
D gene: TRBD1; J gene: TRBJ1-4; clone size: once; V gene: TRBV20-1; CDR3 protein: CSAYRGSEKLFF; CDR3 DNA: TGCAGTGCGTACAGGGGGAGTGAAAAACTGTTTTTT
D gene: NA; J gene: TRBJ2-7; clone size: NA; V gene: TRBV6-5; CDR3 protein: CASSYLSGYEQYF; CDR3 DNA: TGTGCCAGCAGTTACCTCTCGGGCTACGAGCAGTACTTC
D gene: NA; J gene: TRBJ2-3; clone size: NA; V gene: TRBV28; CDR3 protein: CASSLVVSTDTQYF; CDR3 DNA: TGTGCCAGCAGTTTGGTGGTTAGCACAGATACGCAGTATTTT
D gene: TRBD1; J gene: TRBJ2-7; clone size: many; V gene: TRBV2; CDR3 protein: CASSEGTGYYEQYF; CDR3 DNA: TGTGCCAGCAGCGAGGGGACAGGATACTACGAGCAGTACTTC
D gene: NA; J gene: TRBJ2-7; clone size: many; V gene: TRBV15; CDR3 protein: CATSREVRVRYEQYF; CDR3 DNA: TGTGCCACCAGCAGAGAGGTCCGGGTCCGCTACGAGCAGTACTTC
D gene: NA; J gene: TRBJ1-6; clone size: few; V gene: TRBV12-3/TRBV12-4; CDR3 protein: CASSLDPEISPLHF; CDR3 DNA: TGTGCCAGCAGTTTAGACCCCGAGATTTCACCCCTCCACTTT
D gene: NA; J gene: TRBJ1-1; clone size: many; V gene: TRBV9; CDR3 protein: CASSVQGNTEAFF; CDR3 DNA: TGTGCCAGCAGTGTGCAGGGGAACACTGAAGCTTTCTTT